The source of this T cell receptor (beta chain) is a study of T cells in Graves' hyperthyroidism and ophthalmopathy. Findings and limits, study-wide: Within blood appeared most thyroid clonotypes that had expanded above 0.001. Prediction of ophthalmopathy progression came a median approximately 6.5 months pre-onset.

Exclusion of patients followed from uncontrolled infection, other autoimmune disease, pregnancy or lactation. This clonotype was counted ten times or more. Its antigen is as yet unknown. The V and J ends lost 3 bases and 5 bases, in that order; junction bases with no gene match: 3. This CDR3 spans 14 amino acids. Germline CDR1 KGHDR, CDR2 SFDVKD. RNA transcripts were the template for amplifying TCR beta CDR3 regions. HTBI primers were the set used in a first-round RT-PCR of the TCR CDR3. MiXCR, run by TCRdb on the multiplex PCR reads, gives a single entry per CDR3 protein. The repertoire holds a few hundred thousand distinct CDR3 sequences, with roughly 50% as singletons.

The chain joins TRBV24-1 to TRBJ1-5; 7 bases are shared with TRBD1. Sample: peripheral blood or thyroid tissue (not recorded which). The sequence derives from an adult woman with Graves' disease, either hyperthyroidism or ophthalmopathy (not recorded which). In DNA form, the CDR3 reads TGTGCCACCAGTGATGCAGGGGGAGATCAGCCCCAGCATTTT. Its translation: CATSDAGGDQPQHF.